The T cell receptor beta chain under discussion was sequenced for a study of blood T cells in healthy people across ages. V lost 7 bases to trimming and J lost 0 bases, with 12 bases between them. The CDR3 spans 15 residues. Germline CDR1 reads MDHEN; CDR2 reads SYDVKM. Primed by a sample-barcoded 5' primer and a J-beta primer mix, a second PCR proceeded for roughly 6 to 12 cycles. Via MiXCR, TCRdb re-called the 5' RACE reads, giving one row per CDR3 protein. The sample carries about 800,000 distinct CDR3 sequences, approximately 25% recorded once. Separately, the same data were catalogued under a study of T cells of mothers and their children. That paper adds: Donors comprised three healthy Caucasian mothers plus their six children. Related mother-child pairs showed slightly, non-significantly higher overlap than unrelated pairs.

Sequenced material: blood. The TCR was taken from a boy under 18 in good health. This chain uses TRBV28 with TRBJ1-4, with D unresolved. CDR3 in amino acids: CASTHVPATNEKLFF. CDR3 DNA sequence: TGTGCCAGCACCCATGTGCCTGCAACTAATGAAAAACTGTTTTTT.